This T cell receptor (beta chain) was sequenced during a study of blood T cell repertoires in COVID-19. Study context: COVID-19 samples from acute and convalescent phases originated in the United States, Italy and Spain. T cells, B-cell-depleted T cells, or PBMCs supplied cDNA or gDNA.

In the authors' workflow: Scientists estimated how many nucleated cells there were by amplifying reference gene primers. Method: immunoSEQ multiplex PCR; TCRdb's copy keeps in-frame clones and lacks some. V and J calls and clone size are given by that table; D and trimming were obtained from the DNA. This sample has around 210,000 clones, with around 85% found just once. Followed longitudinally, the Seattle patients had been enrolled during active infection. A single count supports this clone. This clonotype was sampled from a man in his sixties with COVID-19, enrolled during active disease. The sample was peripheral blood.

In DNA form, the CDR3 reads TGTGCCAGCAGCTTAGATGAGGCCAGGGTGAGACCCCTCCACTTT. Translation: CASSLDEARVRPLHF. The chain combines TRBV7-2 with TRBJ1-6, with D possibly TRBD1 on 5 matching bases. V was pared by 1 base and J by 12 bases, with 16 bases between. CDR3 size: 15 residues. The V gene's germline CDR1 is SGHTA and CDR2 FQGNSA.